The sequence of this TCR beta chain was determined in a study of control samples from healthy donors and cancer patients. This clone showed up just a few times. The data were produced by immunoSEQ multiplex PCR, yet TCRdb's version contains in-frame clones alone and is incomplete. The data show some 87,000 clones, about nine tenths seen once. This clonotype was sampled from a man aged 30 to 45 in good health. Sequenced input: blood.

CDR3 sequence reads: CASPPGQAYQPQHF. DNA for the CDR3: TGTGCCAGCCCGCCCGGGCAGGCCTATCAGCCCCAGCATTTT. V and J are TRBV7-3 and TRBJ1-5; no definite D call. The CDR3 extends over 14 amino acids. Trimming pared 8 bases from V and 5 bases from J, leaving 16 bases between. The germline V gene encodes CDR1 SGHTA and CDR2 FQGTGA.